One sample yielded the 25 T cell receptor beta chains listed below, sequenced in a study of T-cell reconstitution after alpha-beta-depleted transplantation in children. The library targeted TCRbeta and was prepared with unique molecular identifiers. TCRdb reanalysed the PCR reads using MiXCR and keeps one entry per CDR3 protein. The sample has some 130,000 distinct CDR3 sequences; more than 9.5% are singletons. The sample consisted of PBMCs, mostly from graft donor cells, taken 180 days after TCRalphabeta/CD19-depleted stem cell transplant. The receptors stem from a girl less than two years old who had a stem cell transplant for combined immunodeficiency, so the T cells may come from the graft donor.

This clonotype was detected many times. The J gene is TRBJ2-1, the V gene TRBV20-1; D is unclear. The V gene's germline CDR1 is DFQATT and CDR2 SNEGSKA (reference sequence). V lost 0 bases and J lost 3, with 12 bases in between. This CDR3 comprises 15 residues. CDR3 in amino acids: CSARDGLVHYNEQFF. The CDR3 DNA reads TGCAGTGCTAGAGATGGGCTGGTTCACTACAATGAGCAGTTCTTC.

The chain joins TRBV10-3 to TRBJ1-6, with TRBD1 matching 9 bases. V lost 0 bases to trimming and J lost 0 bases; unmatched junction nucleotides: 3. Germline V gene data show CDR1 as ENHRY and CDR2 as SYGVKD. This CDR3 spans 18 amino acids. The CDR3 coding sequence is TGTGCCATCAGTGAGTCGCCGACAGGGGGCTCCTATAATTCACCCCTCCACTTT. It is translated as CAISESPTGGSYNSPLHF.

This clonotype was counted a few times. The V call is TRBV20-1, the J call TRBJ1-2; 10 bases align to TRBD1. The V segment lost 3 bases and the J segment 5 bases; nucleotides outside the gene matches: 9. This CDR3 has 15 amino acids. Germline CDR1 DFQATT, CDR2 SNEGSKA (reference sequence). CDR3 coding DNA: TGCAGTGCTAGCGAACGGGACAGGGGAGGATATGGCTACACCTTC. It translates to CSASERDRGGYGYTF.

The chain has TRBV12-3 or TRBV12-4 and TRBJ2-5, with 8 nucleotides matching TRBD2. There are 15 residues in the CDR3. V lost 5 bases and J lost 0; bases outside the gene matches: 5. DNA for the CDR3: TGTGCCAGCAGTCGGGGGCGGGAGGACCAAGAGACCCAGTACTTC. This sequence encodes CASSRGREDQETQYF.

This clonotype was observed at least ten times. This chain connects TRBV10-3 to TRBJ2-5; possible D gene TRBD1, 6 bases. This CDR3 contains 15 residues. Germline CDR1 is ENHRY and CDR2 is SYGVKD. With 3 bases removed from V and 2 bases from J, the gap between germline ends came to 13 bases. The CDR3: CAISDPGQGQETQYF. The CDR3 region has the DNA TGTGCCATCAGTGACCCGGGGCAGGGGCAAGAGACCCAGTACTTC.

The chain recombines TRBV7-2 with TRBJ2-7; 7 positions match TRBD1. J was trimmed by 4 bases and V by 3 bases; bases with no gene match: 9. There are 15 residues in the CDR3. CDR1 and CDR2 (germline): SGHTA, FQGNSA. The CDR3 nucleotides are TGTGCCAGCAGCTTGGTAACAGGGGAGTCGTACGAGCAGTACTTC. It yields the protein CASSLVTGESYEQYF.

The CDR3 reads CASSGTGWVEQYF. The CDR3 nucleotides read TGTGCCAGCAGCGGGACAGGCTGGGTCGAGCAGTACTTC. The chain employs TRBV12-3 or TRBV12-4 and TRBJ2-7; 8 bases are shared with TRBD1. With 6 bases clipped from V and 6 bases from J, the junction kept 7 bases outside the gene matches. This CDR3 contains 13 residues.

This chain connects TRBV19 to TRBJ2-5; 9 bases are shared with TRBD2. Germline V lookup: CDR1 LNHDA, CDR2 SQIVND (reference sequence). V lost 3 bases, J lost 5 bases, and 13 bases stayed unmatched. The CDR3 loop spans 17 amino acids. CDR3: CASSMIGSSGSSETQYF. In nucleotides, the CDR3 is TGTGCCAGTAGTATGATAGGTAGTAGCGGGAGCTCTGAGACCCAGTACTTC.

This clonotype was seen a few times. J is TRBJ2-1 and V is TRBV19; 7 bases match TRBD2. CDR1 is LNHDA, CDR2 SQIVND, per germline (reference sequence). CDR3 length: 15 residues. V was clipped by 5 bases and J by 4 bases; unmatched bases: 8. The CDR3 spells CASSESGIVYNEQFF. DNA of the CDR3: TGTGCCAGTAGTGAGAGCGGGATCGTATACAATGAGCAGTTCTTC.

This clonotype showed up just a few times. The gene calls are TRBV30 and TRBJ1-5, with D tentatively TRBD1 (5 bases). Trimming cost V 3 bases and J 10 bases, with 16 bases left between them. The CDR3 has 13 amino acids. The germline gives CDR1 GTSNPN, CDR2 SVGIG (reference sequence). Written as DNA, the CDR3 is TGTGCCTGGAGGCCCCCGGGGGAGGAACCCCAGCATTTT. It is translated as CAWRPPGEEPQHF.

This clonotype was detected a few times. The CDR3 here is CAIRTSGGELFF. The CDR3 region has the DNA TGTGCCATCAGAACTAGCGGAGGGGAGCTGTTTTTT. The genes are TRBV10-3 and TRBJ2-2; 8 bases fit TRBD2. Germline CDR1 is ENHRY and CDR2 is SYGVKD. The CDR3 extends over 12 amino acids. Trimming cost V 6 bases and J 8 bases; bases outside gene matches: 2.

In this sample, this clonotype turned up a few times. CDR3 protein: CASSLGTGLYEQYF. Here the CDR3 DNA reads TGTGCCAGCAGCTTAGGGACAGGCCTCTACGAGCAGTACTTC. The chain carries TRBV11-2 and TRBJ2-7; 7 nucleotides agree with TRBD1. The V gene's germline CDR1 is SGHAT and CDR2 FQNNGV. The CDR3 spans 14 residues. The ends lost 1 base at V and 3 bases at J; junction bases unmatched: 3.

This clonotype was counted between two and nine times. This chain connects TRBV20-1 to TRBJ2-3; 12 bases fit TRBD2. With 3 bases clipped from V and 9 bases from J, the junction kept 10 bases outside the gene matches. This CDR3 spans 15 amino acids. Per the germline V gene, CDR1 is DFQATT and CDR2 is SNEGSKA (reference sequence). CDR3 bases: TGCAGTGCTAGGACTAGCGGGAGCTCATTAGGGACGCAGTATTTT. This sequence encodes CSARTSGSSLGTQYF.

This clonotype was counted only a few times. The chain has TRBV6-5 and TRBJ2-3; D gene unclear. Germline V gene lookup returns CDR1 MNHEY and CDR2 SVGAGI. The CDR3 is 14 residues long. Trimming cost V 2 bases and J 2 bases, with 8 bases left between them. The CDR3 DNA reads TGTGCCAGCAGTTACATGGAGAACACAGATACGCAGTATTTT. Amino acid sequence: CASSYMENTDTQYF.

This clonotype was found many times. The chain combines TRBV5-1 with TRBJ1-4; no definite D call. CDR1 SGHRS and CDR2 YFSETQ come from the germline V gene. V was clipped by 1 base and J by 5 bases, with 9 bases between them. The CDR3 has 14 amino acids. The CDR3 DNA reads TGCGCCAGCAGCTTGCAACCCCGGAATGAAAAACTGTTTTTT. Translation gives CASSLQPRNEKLFF.

This chain uses TRBV27 with TRBJ2-1; TRBD2 matches 11 bases. V gave up 2 bases and J gave up 9 bases; unmatched junction bases: 9. The CDR3 is made up of 16 amino acids. The germline V gene has CDR1 MNHEY and CDR2 SMNVEV (reference sequence). DNA for the CDR3: TGTGCCAGCAGTTTACTACCGGGACTAGCGGCACGTGAGCAGTTCTTC. Translation: CASSLLPGLAAREQFF.

In this sample, this clonotype turned up many times. This chain links TRBV10-3 with TRBJ2-7, with D uncertain. The length of the CDR3 is 12 residues. V lost 0 bases and J 5 bases, leaving 5 bases between the germline ends. Per germline, CDR1 ENHRY and CDR2 SYGVKD. This CDR3 is CAISESGHEQYF. CDR3 in DNA: TGTGCCATCAGTGAGTCGGGTCACGAGCAGTACTTC.

The rearrangement uses TRBV5-1 and TRBJ2-4; the match to TRBD1 covers 11 bases. CDR1 is SGHRS and CDR2 is YFSETQ in the germline V gene. The V gene end was trimmed by 5 bases and the J gene end by 3 bases; junction bases not matched to a gene: 7. This CDR3 is 16 amino acids long. DNA of the CDR3: TGCGCCAGCAGTCCCGGACAGGGGGCTAGCAAAAACATTCAGTACTTC. Residues: CASSPGQGASKNIQYF.

Only a few counts were recorded for this clonotype. J is TRBJ2-5 and V is TRBV20-1; TRBD1 is a possible D gene (5 bases). The CDR3 is 13 residues long. V was pared by 4 bases and J by 1 base, with 10 bases between. Looked up from germline, CDR1 is DFQATT and CDR2 is SNEGSKA (reference sequence). The chain's CDR3 is CSAIRQIQETQYF. The CDR3 DNA reads TGCAGTGCTATAAGACAGATCCAAGAGACCCAGTACTTC.

V gene TRBV7-9 combines with J gene TRBJ2-1; 10 nucleotides line up with TRBD2. Germline CDR1 reads SEHNR; CDR2 reads FQNEAQ (reference sequence). Losses at the gene ends were 1 base for V and 7 bases for J; bases not matched to a gene: 7. CDR3 length: 16 residues. CDR3 sequence reads: CASSLEAGGPWNEQFF. The CDR3 DNA follows: TGTGCCAGCAGCTTAGAAGCGGGAGGGCCTTGGAATGAGCAGTTCTTC.

The chain uses TRBV7-2 and TRBJ2-1; 8 positions agree with TRBD2. The length of the CDR3 is 15 residues. Germline V gives CDR1 SGHTA, CDR2 FQGNSA. V lost 5 bases to trimming and J lost 4 bases; unmatched junction nucleotides: 7. The CDR3 DNA follows: TGTGCCAGCAGCGCAAGTCGGGGGGGTTACAATGAGCAGTTCTTC. Its translation is CASSASRGGYNEQFF.

This chain uses TRBV7-9 with TRBJ2-4; no definite D call. The CDR3 runs to 17 residues. In germline, CDR1 is SEHNR, CDR2 FQNEAQ (reference sequence). Trimming shortened V by 2 bases and J by 0 bases, and 14 bases separated the two germline ends. Here the CDR3 reads CASSLTPPQLAKNIQYF. CDR3 nucleotides: TGTGCCAGCAGCTTAACCCCCCCTCAACTAGCCAAAAACATTCAGTACTTC.

Ten or more counts support this clonotype. This chain links TRBV29-1 with TRBJ1-1, with D unresolved. This CDR3 spans 14 amino acids. Trimming left V 5 bases short and J 0 bases short, with 13 bases between. CDR1 and CDR2 from the germline V gene are SQVTM and ANQGSEA. The CDR3 nucleotides are TGCAGCGTTTCGGCCTTACATATGAACACTGAAGCTTTCTTT. Protein: CSVSALHMNTEAFF.

This clonotype was recorded a few times. The chain links TRBV7-9 to TRBJ2-5; D uncertain. Germline assignment: CDR1 SEHNR and CDR2 FQNEAQ (reference sequence). The CDR3 contains 12 residues. The germline V and J ends were trimmed by 2 bases and 4 bases, with 5 bases remaining between them. The chain's CDR3 is CASSLFGETQYF. The CDR3 nucleotides read TGTGCCAGCAGCTTATTCGGAGAGACCCAGTACTTC.

The chain joins TRBV7-2 to TRBJ1-4; TRBD1 matches 7 bases. Germline V gene lookup returns CDR1 SGHTA and CDR2 FQGNSA. Trimming removed 5 bases from V and 6 bases from J; junction bases left unmatched: 12. The length of the CDR3 is 16 residues. CDR3 nucleotides: TGTGCCAGCAGCCTTATGGGACAGCCTGGCCATGAAAAACTGTTTTTT. Translated: CASSLMGQPGHEKLFF.